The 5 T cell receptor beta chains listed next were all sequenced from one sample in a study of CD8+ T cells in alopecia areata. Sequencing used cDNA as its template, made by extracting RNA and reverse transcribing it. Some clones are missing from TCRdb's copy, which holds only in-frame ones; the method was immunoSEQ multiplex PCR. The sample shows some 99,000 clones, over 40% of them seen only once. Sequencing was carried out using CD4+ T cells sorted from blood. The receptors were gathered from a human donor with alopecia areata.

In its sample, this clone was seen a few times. CDR3 bases: TGTGCCTGGAGGAGACCTGAAGCTTTCTTT. Its protein is CAWRRPEAFF. The chain uses TRBV30 and TRBJ1-1; D is ambiguous. Trimming shortened V by 3 bases and J by 6 bases, and 5 bases separated the two germline ends. There are 10 residues in the CDR3. CDR1 and CDR2 from the germline V gene are GTSNPN and SVGIG (reference sequence). The entire variable domain, with the rest obtained from reference TRBV30 and TRBJ1-1, is as follows: SQTIHQWPATLVQPVGSPLSLECTVEGTSNPNLYWYRQAAGRGLQLLFYSVGIGQISSEVPQNLSASRPQDRQFILSSKKLLLSDSGFYLCAWRRPEAFFGQGTRLTVV.

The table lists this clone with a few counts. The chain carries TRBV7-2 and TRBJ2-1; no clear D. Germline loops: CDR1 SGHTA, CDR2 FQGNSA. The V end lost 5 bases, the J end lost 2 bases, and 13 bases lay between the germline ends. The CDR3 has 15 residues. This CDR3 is CASSISLMAYNEQFF. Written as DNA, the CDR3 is TGTGCCAGCAGCATTAGTCTTATGGCCTACAATGAGCAGTTCTTC.

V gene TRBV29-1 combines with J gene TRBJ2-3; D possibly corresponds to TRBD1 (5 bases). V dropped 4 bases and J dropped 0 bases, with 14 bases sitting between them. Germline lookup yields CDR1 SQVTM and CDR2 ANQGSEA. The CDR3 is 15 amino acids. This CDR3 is CSVVQARLSTDTQYF. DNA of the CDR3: TGCAGCGTTGTACAGGCTAGATTAAGCACAGATACGCAGTATTTT.

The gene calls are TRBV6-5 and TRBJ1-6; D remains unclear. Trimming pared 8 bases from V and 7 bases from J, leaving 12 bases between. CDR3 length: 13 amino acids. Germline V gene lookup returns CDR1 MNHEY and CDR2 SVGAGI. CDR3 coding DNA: TGTGCCAGCGGCCAGGAGGCCAATTCACCCCTCCACTTT. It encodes CASGQEANSPLHF.

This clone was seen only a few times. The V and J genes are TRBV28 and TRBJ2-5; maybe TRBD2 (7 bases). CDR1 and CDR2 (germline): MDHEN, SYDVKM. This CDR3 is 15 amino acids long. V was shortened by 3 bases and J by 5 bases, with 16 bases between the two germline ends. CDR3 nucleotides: TGTGCCAGCAGTTTCAGGGGAGGGCCGGGTGAGACCCAGTACTTC. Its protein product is CASSFRGGPGETQYF.